This T cell receptor (beta chain) was sequenced in a study of cytomegalovirus exposure and HLA in healthy donors. Study findings and constraints: Association of 17,000 or so TCR beta sequences with HLA alleles was found at 0.05 false discovery rate in a later analysis. A classifier reportedly called cytomegalovirus status with high sensitivity and specificity.

Remarks on this clone: Its antigen is not known.

The study ran its PCR with 60 Vbeta and 13 Jbeta primers. The data were produced by immunoSEQ multiplex PCR, yet TCRdb's version contains in-frame clones alone and is incomplete. Of 100,000 to 130,000 clones in the sample, 81% were seen once. V lost 4 bases to trimming and J lost 2 bases; unmatched junction nucleotides: 2. Germline CDR1 reads LNHDA; CDR2 reads SQIVND (reference sequence). The CDR3 sequence is 14 residues long. The chain combines TRBV19 with TRBJ2-7, with 10 bases fitting TRBD1. The TCR comes from a man aged 25-45 years in good health and CMV-seronegative. The sequenced sample consisted of PBMCs. CDR3: CASSTDRGPYEQYF. The CDR3 DNA reads TGTGCCAGTAGTACTGACAGGGGGCCCTACGAGCAGTACTTC.